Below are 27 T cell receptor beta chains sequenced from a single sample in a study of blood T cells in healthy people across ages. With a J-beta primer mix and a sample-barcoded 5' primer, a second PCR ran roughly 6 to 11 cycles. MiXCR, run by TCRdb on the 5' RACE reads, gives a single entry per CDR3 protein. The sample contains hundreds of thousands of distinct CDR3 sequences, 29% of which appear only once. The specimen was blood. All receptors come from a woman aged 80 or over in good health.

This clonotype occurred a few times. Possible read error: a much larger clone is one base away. In nucleotides, the CDR3 is TGTGCCAGCAGCTTAGCCAGGGGGTGCGATACGCAGTATTTT. Translating gives CASSLARGCDTQYF. This sequence joins TRBV7-2 and TRBJ2-3, with 7 bases matching TRBD1. CDR1 and CDR2 (germline): SGHTA, FQGNSA. The CDR3 extends over 14 amino acids. With 0 bases clipped from V and 6 bases from J, the junction kept 3 bases outside the gene matches.

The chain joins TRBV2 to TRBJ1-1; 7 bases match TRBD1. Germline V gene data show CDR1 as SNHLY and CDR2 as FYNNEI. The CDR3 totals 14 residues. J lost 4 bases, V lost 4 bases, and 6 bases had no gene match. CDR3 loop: CASSGQGVGTEAFF. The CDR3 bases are TGTGCCAGCAGTGGGCAGGGGGTGGGCACTGAAGCTTTCTTT.

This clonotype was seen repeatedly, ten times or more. The DNA of the CDR3 is TGCAGCCCAGCGGGGCTTTACAATGAGCAGTTCTTC. Protein product: CSPAGLYNEQFF. V is TRBV20-1 and J is TRBJ2-1, with TRBD2 matching over 7 bases. Germline V gives CDR1 DFQATT, CDR2 SNEGSKA (reference sequence). This CDR3 comprises 12 residues.

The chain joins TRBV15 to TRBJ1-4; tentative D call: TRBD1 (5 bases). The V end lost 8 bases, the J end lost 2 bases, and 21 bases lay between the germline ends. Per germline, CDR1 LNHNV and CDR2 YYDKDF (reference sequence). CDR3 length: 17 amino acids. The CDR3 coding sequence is TGTGCCACCGACCTCAAGGGGCTGGGACGGACTAATGAAAAACTGTTTTTT. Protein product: CATDLKGLGRTNEKLFF.

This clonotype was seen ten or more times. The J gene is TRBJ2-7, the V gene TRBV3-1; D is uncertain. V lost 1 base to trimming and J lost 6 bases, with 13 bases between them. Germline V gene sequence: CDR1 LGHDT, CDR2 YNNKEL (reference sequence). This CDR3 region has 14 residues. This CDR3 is CASSQGQDRTEQYF. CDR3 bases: TGTGCCAGCAGCCAAGGACAAGATCGGACCGAGCAGTACTTC.

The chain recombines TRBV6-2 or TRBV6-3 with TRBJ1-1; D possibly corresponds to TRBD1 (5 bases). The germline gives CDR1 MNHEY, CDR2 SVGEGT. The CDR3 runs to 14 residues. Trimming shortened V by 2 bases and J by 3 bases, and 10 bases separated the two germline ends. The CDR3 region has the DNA TGTGCCAGCAGTTACGAGGGGTACGACACTGAAGCTTTCTTT. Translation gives CASSYEGYDTEAFF.

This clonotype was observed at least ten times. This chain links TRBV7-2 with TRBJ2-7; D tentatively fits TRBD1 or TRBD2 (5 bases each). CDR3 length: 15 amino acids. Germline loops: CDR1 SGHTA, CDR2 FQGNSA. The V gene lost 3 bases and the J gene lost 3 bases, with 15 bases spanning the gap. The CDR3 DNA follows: TGTGCCAGCAGCTTTCCAGGACTGGGGGACTACGAGCAGTACTTC. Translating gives CASSFPGLGDYEQYF.

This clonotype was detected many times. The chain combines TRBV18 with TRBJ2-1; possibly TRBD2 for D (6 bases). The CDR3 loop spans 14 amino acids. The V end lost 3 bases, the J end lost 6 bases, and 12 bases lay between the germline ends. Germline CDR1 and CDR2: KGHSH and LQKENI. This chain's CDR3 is CASSPSRDFNEQFF. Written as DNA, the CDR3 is TGTGCCAGCTCACCGTCCCGGGACTTCAATGAGCAGTTCTTC.

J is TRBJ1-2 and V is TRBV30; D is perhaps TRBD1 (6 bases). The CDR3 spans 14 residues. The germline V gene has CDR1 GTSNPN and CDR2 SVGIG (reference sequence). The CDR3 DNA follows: TGTGTCTACCAAGACAGGTCGGCCAACTATGGCTACACCTTC. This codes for CVYQDRSANYGYTF.

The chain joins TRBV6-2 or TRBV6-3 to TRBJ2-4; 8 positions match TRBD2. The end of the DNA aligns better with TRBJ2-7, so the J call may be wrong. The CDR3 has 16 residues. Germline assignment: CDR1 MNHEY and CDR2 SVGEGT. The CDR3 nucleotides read TGTGCCAGCAGTTACCCTTCCGGGGGGGCCCCCCACGAGCAGTACTTC. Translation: CASSYPSGGAPHEQYF.

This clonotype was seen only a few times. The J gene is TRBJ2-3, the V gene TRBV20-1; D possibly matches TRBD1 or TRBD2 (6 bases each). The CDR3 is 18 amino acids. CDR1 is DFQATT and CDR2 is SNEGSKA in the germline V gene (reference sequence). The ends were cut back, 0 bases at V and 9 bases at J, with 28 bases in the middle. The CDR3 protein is CSARDSLVGGFGPWTQYF. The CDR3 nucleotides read TGCAGTGCTAGAGACTCTCTAGTGGGGGGCTTCGGGCCCTGGACGCAGTATTTT.

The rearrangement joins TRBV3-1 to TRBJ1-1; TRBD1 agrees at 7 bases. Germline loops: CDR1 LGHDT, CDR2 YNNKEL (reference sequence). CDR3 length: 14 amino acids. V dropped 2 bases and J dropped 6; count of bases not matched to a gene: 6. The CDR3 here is CASSQRDRQAEAFF. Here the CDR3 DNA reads TGTGCCAGCAGCCAACGGGACAGACAAGCTGAAGCTTTCTTT. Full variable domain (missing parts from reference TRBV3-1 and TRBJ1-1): DTAVSQTPKYLVTQMGNDKSIKCEQNLGHDTMYWYKQDSKKFLKIMFSYNNKELIINETVPNRFSPKSPDKAHLNLHINSLELGDSAVYFCASSQRDRQAEAFFGQGTRLTVV.

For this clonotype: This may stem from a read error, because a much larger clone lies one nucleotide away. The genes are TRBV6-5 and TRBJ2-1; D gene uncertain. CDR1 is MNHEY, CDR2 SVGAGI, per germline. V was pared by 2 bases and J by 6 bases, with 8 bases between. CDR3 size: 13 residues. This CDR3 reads CASSYATLNEQFF. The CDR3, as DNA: TGTGCCAGCAGTTACGCGACCCTCAATGAGCAGTTCTTC.

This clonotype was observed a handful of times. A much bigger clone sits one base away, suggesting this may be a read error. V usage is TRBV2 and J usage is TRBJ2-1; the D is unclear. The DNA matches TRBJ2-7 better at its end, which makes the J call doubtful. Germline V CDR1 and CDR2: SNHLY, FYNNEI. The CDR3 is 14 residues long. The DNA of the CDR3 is TGTGCCAGCAGTGAAGTACCCCCATACAATGAGCAGTACTTC. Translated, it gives CASSEVPPYNEQYF.

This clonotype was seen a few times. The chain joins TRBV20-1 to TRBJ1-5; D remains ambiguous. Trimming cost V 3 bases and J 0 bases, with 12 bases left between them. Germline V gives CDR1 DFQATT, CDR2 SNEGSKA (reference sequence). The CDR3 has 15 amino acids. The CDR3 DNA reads TGCAGTGCTAGCCGCGGGGAGTTTAGCAATCAGCCCCAGCATTTT. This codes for CSASRGEFSNQPQHF.

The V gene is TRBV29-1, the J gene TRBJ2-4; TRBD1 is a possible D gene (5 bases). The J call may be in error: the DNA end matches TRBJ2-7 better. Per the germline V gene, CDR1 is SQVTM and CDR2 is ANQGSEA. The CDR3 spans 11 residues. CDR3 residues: CSVIRGSEQYF. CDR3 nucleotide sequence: TGCAGCGTTATTAGGGGATCCGAGCAGTACTTC.

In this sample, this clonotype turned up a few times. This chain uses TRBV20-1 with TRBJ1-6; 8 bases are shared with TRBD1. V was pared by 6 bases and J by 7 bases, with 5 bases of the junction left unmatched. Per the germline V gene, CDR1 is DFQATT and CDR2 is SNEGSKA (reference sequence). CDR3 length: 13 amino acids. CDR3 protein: CSARTGLNSPLHF. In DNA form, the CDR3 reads TGCAGTGCACGGACAGGGTTAAATTCACCCCTCCACTTT.

Here the CDR3 DNA reads TGTGCCAGCAGCTTCGAGCGGGATCAGCCCCAGCATTTT. It yields the protein CASSFERDQPQHF. V usage is TRBV7-2 and J usage is TRBJ1-5; D gene ambiguous. The CDR3 is 13 residues long. V was cut by 3 bases and J by 5 bases, with 8 bases left in between. Germline V gene sequence: CDR1 SGHTA, CDR2 FQGNSA. Using reference TRBV7-2 and TRBJ1-5 for the parts outside the CDR3, the full variable domain is GAGVSQSPSNKVTEKGKDVELRCDPISGHTALYWYRQSLGQGLEFLIYFQGNSAPDKSGLPSDRFSAERTGGSVSTLTIQRTQQEDSAVYLCASSFERDQPQHFGDGTRLSIL.

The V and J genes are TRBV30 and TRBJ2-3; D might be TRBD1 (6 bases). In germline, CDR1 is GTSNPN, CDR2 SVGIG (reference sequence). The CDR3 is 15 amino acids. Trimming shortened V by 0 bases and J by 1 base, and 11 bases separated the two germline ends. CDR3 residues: CAWSVRKGGTDTQYF. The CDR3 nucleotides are TGTGCCTGGAGTGTCAGGAAGGGGGGCACAGATACGCAGTATTTT.

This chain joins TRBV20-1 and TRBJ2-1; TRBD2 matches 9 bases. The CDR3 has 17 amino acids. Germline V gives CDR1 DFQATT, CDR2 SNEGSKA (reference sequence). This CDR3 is CNALGTSRNRAYNEQFF. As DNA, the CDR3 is TGCAATGCCCTCGGGACTAGCCGGAATAGGGCCTACAATGAGCAGTTCTTC.

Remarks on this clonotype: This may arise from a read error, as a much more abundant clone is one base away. Here the CDR3 DNA reads TGTGCCAGCAGGACCGGGACAGAGGTTTCACCCCACCACTTT. Translation gives CASRTGTEVSPHHF. The gene calls are TRBV12-3 or TRBV12-4 and TRBJ1-6; 7 bases are shared with TRBD1. The CDR3 loop spans 14 amino acids.

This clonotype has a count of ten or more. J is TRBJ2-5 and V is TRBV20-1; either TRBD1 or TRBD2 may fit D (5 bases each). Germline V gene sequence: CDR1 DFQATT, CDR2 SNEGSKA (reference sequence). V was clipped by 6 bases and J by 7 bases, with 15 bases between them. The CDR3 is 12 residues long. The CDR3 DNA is TGCAGTGCATCGGGGCCCTCATGGACCCAGTACTTC. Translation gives CSASGPSWTQYF.

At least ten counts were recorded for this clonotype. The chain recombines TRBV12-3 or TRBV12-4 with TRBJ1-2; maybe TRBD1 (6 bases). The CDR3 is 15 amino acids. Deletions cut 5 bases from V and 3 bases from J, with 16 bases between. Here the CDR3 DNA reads TGTGCCAGCAGTGGGGGGGGCAAGGCAGACTATGGCTACACCTTC. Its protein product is CASSGGGKADYGYTF.

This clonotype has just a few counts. Here the CDR3 DNA reads TGTGCCAGCAGTCCGAACAGCAATGAGCAGTTCTTC. It codes for CASSPNSNEQFF. The V call is TRBV12-3 or TRBV12-4, the J call TRBJ2-1, with D hard to call. There are 12 residues in the CDR3. The V gene lost 5 bases and the J gene lost 6 bases, with 8 bases spanning the gap.

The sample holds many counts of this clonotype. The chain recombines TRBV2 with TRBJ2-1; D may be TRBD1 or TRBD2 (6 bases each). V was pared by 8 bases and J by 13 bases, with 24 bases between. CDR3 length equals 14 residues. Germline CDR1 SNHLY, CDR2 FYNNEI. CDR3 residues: CASYSGGEGGGQFF. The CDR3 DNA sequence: TGTGCCAGCTATAGTGGGGGCGAGGGGGGAGGACAGTTCTTC.

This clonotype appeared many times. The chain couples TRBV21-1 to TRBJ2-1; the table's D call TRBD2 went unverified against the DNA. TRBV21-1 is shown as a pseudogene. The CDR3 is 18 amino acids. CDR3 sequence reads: CASSKTAPLGTSRNEQFF. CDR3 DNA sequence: TGTGCCAGCAGCAAAACCGCGCCATTGGGGACTAGCCGAAATGAGCAGTTCTTC.

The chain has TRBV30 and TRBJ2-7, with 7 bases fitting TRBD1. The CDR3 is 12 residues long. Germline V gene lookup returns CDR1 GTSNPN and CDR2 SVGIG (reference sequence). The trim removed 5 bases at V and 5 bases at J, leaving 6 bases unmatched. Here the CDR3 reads CAWVGQRDEQYF. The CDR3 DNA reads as TGTGCCTGGGTGGGACAGAGAGACGAGCAGTACTTC.